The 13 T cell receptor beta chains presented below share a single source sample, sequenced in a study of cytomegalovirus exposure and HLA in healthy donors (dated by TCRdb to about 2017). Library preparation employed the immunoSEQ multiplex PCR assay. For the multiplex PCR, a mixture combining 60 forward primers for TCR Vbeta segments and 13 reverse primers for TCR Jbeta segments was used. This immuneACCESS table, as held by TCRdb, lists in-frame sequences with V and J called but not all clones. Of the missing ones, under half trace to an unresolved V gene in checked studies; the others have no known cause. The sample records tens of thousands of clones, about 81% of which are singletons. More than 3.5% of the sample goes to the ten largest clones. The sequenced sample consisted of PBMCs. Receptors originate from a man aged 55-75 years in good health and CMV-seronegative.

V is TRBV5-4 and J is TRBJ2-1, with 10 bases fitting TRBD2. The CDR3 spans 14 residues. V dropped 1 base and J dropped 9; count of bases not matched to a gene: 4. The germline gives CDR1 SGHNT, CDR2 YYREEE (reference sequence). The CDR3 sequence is CASSLIAGGAEQFF. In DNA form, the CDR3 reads TGTGCCAGCAGCTTGATAGCGGGGGGAGCTGAGCAGTTCTTC.

Written as DNA, the CDR3 is TGTGCCAGCAGCAGCCGGGACAGGGGGCTCACCGGGGAGCTGTTTTTT. This sequence encodes CASSSRDRGLTGELFF. The chain has TRBV5-6 and TRBJ2-2; 12 bases are a match to TRBD1. This CDR3 is built from 16 residues. Germline CDR1 is SGHDT and CDR2 is YYEEEE. V lost 4 bases and J lost 4; bases outside the gene matches: 5.

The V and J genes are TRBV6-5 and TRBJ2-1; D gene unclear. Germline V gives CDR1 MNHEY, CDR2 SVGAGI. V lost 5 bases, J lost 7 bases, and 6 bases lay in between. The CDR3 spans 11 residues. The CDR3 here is CASSAWNEQFF. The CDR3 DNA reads TGTGCCAGCAGTGCGTGGAATGAGCAGTTCTTC.

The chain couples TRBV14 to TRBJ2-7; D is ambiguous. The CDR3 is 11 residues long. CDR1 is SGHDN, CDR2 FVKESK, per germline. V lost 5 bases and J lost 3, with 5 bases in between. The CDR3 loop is CASSYNYEQYF. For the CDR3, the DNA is TGTGCCAGCAGCTACAACTACGAGCAGTACTTC.

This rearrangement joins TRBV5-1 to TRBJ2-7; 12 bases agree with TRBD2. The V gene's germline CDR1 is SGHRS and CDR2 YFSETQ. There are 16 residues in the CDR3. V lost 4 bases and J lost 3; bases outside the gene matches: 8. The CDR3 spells CASSTVGLAGNYEQYF. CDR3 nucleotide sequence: TGCGCCAGCAGCACAGTCGGACTAGCGGGGAACTACGAGCAGTACTTC.

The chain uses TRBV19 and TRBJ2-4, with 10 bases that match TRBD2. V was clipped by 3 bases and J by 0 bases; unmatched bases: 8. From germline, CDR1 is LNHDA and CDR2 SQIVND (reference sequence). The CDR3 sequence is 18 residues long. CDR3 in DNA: TGTGCCAGTAGTATTAGGCTAGCGGGGGATCTAGCCAAAAACATTCAGTACTTC. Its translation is CASSIRLAGDLAKNIQYF.

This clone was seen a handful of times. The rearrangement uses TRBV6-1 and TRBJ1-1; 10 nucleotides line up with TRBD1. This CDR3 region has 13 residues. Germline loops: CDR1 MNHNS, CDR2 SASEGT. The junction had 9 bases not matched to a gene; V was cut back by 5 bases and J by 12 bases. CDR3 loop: CASSTGQGTVTFF. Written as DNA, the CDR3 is TGTGCCAGCAGTACGGGACAGGGGACGGTAACTTTCTTT.

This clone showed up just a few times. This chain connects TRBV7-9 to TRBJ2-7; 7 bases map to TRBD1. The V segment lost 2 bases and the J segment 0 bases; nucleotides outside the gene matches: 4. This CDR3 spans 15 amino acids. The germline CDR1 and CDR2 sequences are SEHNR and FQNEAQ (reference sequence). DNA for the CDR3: TGTGCCAGCAGCTTATCCGGGGACAGCTCCTACGAGCAGTACTTC. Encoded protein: CASSLSGDSSYEQYF.

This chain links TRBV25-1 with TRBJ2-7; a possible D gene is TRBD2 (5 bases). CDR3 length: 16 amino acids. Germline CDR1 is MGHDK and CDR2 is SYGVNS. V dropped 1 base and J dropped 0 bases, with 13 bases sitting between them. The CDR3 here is CASSEFGRGLSYEQYF. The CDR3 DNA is TGTGCCAGCAGTGAATTTGGCCGAGGGCTCTCCTACGAGCAGTACTTC.

The CDR3 coding sequence is TGTGCCATCAGTGGGGCGGGAGGCTACACCTTC. It is translated as CAISGAGGYTF. The chain carries TRBV10-3 and TRBJ1-2; no reliable D call. This CDR3 is built from 11 residues. The germline gives CDR1 ENHRY, CDR2 SYGVKD. With 4 bases removed from V and 8 bases from J, the gap between germline ends came to 8 bases.

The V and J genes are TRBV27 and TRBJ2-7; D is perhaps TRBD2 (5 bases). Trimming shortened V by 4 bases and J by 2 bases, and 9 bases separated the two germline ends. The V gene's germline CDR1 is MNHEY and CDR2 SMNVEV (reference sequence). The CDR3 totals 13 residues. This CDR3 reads CASSYRGPYEQYF. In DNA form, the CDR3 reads TGTGCCAGCAGTTATCGGGGTCCCTACGAGCAGTACTTC.

CDR3 amino acids: CASSYRGTGGSEKLFF. Written as DNA, the CDR3 is TGTGCCAGCAGCTATCGAGGGACAGGGGGCTCGGAAAAACTGTTTTTT. This chain connects TRBV7-9 to TRBJ1-4, with 12 nucleotides matching TRBD1. The germline V gene has CDR1 SEHNR and CDR2 FQNEAQ (reference sequence). CDR3 size: 16 residues. The V segment lost 4 bases and the J segment 8 bases; nucleotides outside the gene matches: 8.

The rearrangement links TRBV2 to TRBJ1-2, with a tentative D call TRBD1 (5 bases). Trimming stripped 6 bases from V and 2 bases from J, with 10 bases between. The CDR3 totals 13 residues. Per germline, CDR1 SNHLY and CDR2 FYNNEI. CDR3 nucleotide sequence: TGTGCCAGCAGACAAGACAGAAACTATGGCTACACCTTC. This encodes CASRQDRNYGYTF.